These 8 T cell receptor beta chains share one sample of origin, sequenced in a study of blood T cell repertoires in COVID-19. Produced via immunoSEQ multiplex PCR; TCRdb's table is partial and in-frame only. The sample holds roughly 150,000 clones, about 80% seen once. Sequences were obtained from peripheral blood. The source is an elderly woman with acute or convalescent COVID-19.

The J gene is TRBJ1-1, the V gene TRBV3-1 (or the pseudogene TRBV3-2), with TRBD1 matching 11 bases. V dropped 8 bases and J dropped 0; count of bases not matched to a gene: 2. CDR3 length: 14 residues. From germline, CDR1 is LGHDT and CDR2 YNNKEL (reference sequence). The CDR3 coding sequence is TGTGCCAGCGCGGACAGGGGGCTGAACACTGAAGCTTTCTTT. This gives the protein CASADRGLNTEAFF.

Written as DNA, the CDR3 is TGCAGCGTTTGGGGGGACTATGGCTACACCTTC. This gives the protein CSVWGDYGYTF. The rearrangement joins TRBV29-1 to TRBJ1-2; D is perhaps TRBD1 (5 bases). With 5 bases removed from V and 3 bases from J, the gap between germline ends came to 7 bases. The CDR3 is made up of 11 amino acids. Germline loops: CDR1 SQVTM, CDR2 ANQGSEA.

This chain uses TRBV7-9 with TRBJ1-5, with TRBD1 as a possible D gene (5 bases). The V gene's germline CDR1 is SEHNR and CDR2 FQNEAQ (reference sequence). Deletions cut 5 bases from V and 0 bases from J, with 11 bases between. This CDR3 spans 15 amino acids. The CDR3 DNA sequence: TGTGCCAGCAGCCTTGACAGCTATAGCAATCAGCCCCAGCATTTT. This encodes CASSLDSYSNQPQHF.

This clone has only one observation. CDR3 sequence: CASSYPPTPYNEQFF. In DNA, the CDR3 is TGTGCCAGCAGTTACCCCCCTACCCCATACAATGAGCAGTTCTTC. The chain employs TRBV6-2 or TRBV6-3 and TRBJ2-1; unclear D gene. V lost 2 bases, J lost 4 bases, and 12 bases lay in between. CDR1 is MNHEY and CDR2 is SVGEGT in the germline V gene. This CDR3 is 15 amino acids long.

This chain connects TRBV18 to TRBJ2-3, with 13 nucleotides matching TRBD2. The CDR3 has 16 residues. The V segment lost 4 bases and the J segment 6 bases; nucleotides outside the gene matches: 7. The V gene's germline CDR1 is KGHSH and CDR2 LQKENI. The CDR3 DNA reads as TGTGCCAGCTCACAATGGACTAGCGGGAGTTCGGATACGCAGTATTTT. Translated, it gives CASSQWTSGSSDTQYF.

The J gene is TRBJ1-6, the V gene TRBV19; 7 bases match TRBD1. CDR3 size: 16 residues. The germline gives CDR1 LNHDA, CDR2 SQIVND (reference sequence). The V segment lost 7 bases and the J segment 5 bases; nucleotides outside the gene matches: 11. The CDR3 sequence: CASKTSSGTDNSPLHF. CDR3 sequence (DNA): TGTGCCAGTAAAACATCCTCCGGGACAGATAATTCACCCCTCCACTTT.

CDR3 protein: CASSYDIDTEAFF. For the CDR3, the DNA is TGTGCCAGCAGTTACGATATAGACACTGAAGCTTTCTTT. The rearrangement uses TRBV6-2 or TRBV6-3 and TRBJ1-1; D not resolved. Trimming removed 2 bases from V and 3 bases from J, with 7 bases in between. The CDR3 is made up of 13 amino acids. Per germline, CDR1 MNHEY and CDR2 SVGEGT.

The chain links TRBV5-1 to TRBJ1-6; D may be TRBD1 (6 bases). The CDR3 length is 14 residues. Trimming left V 1 base short and J 8 bases short, with 10 bases between. CDR1 is SGHRS, CDR2 YFSETQ, per germline. CDR3 protein: CASSLQGIDSPLHF. CDR3 DNA sequence: TGCGCCAGCAGCTTGCAGGGGATAGATTCACCCCTCCACTTT.